These 27 T cell receptor beta chains originate from one sample sequenced in a study of blood T cell repertoires in COVID-19. The method was immunoSEQ multiplex PCR; TCRdb's version includes in-frame clones alone and lacks a portion of them. The sample gives some 70,000 clones, 80% to 90% of which show up once; approximately 1.4% is in the top ten. Sequenced: peripheral blood. The source of these receptors is a woman in her sixties or seventies with acute or convalescent COVID-19.

The genes are TRBV11-2 and TRBJ1-6, with D possibly being TRBD1 (5 bases). CDR1 is SGHAT, CDR2 FQNNGV, per germline. V was cut by 1 base and J by 7 bases, with 8 bases left in between. This CDR3 is built from 14 residues. For the CDR3, the DNA is TGTGCCAGCAGCTTAGGACAGTCCAATTCACCCCTCCACTTT. Residues: CASSLGQSNSPLHF.

The CDR3 nucleotides are TGTGCCAGTAGTATTGGGGCCGGCGCTTGGCCCCAGCATTTT. Encoded protein: CASSIGAGAWPQHF. The chain links TRBV19 to TRBJ1-5, with D tentatively TRBD1 (5 bases). Looked up from germline, CDR1 is LNHDA and CDR2 is SQIVND (reference sequence). Trimming removed 3 bases from V and 9 bases from J, with 15 bases in between. This CDR3 region has 14 residues.

Only one count was recorded for this clone. The V gene is TRBV6-5, the J gene TRBJ2-2; D may be TRBD2 (5 bases). Per the germline V gene, CDR1 is MNHEY and CDR2 is SVGAGI. The CDR3 is 15 amino acids. Trimming cost V 8 bases and J 3 bases, with 16 bases left between them. The CDR3 is CASSPSRGYTGELFF. Here the CDR3 DNA reads TGTGCCAGCTCCCCCAGCAGAGGGTACACCGGGGAGCTGTTTTTT.

This clone showed up just a few times. The V gene is TRBV20-1, the J gene TRBJ2-2; D unclear. This CDR3 has 11 residues. Germline V CDR1 and CDR2: DFQATT, SNEGSKA (reference sequence). Trimming pared 6 bases from V and 8 bases from J, leaving 10 bases between. CDR3 region: CSAPLVGELFF. The CDR3 DNA follows: TGCAGTGCCCCGCTAGTAGGGGAGCTGTTTTTT.

The chain combines TRBV5-1 with TRBJ1-2; 7 positions match TRBD1. The V gene end was trimmed by 0 bases and the J gene end by 0 bases; junction bases not matched to a gene: 5. The CDR3 has 16 amino acids. Germline V gives CDR1 SGHRS, CDR2 YFSETQ. CDR3 DNA: TGCGCCAGCAGCTTGGACCCACAGGGGACTAACTATGGCTACACCTTC. It yields the protein CASSLDPQGTNYGYTF.

The chain employs TRBV19 and TRBJ1-2; D uncertain. V was shortened by 1 base and J by 6 bases, with 15 bases between the two germline ends. This CDR3 has 15 residues. The germline V gene encodes CDR1 LNHDA and CDR2 SQIVND (reference sequence). The CDR3 DNA sequence: TGTGCCAGTAGTATAGTGGATCCGGGTTCGGATGGCTACACCTTC. This sequence encodes CASSIVDPGSDGYTF.

The V call is TRBV6-9, the J call TRBJ1-6; tentatively, D is TRBD1 (5 bases). CDR3 length: 11 amino acids. Germline V gene lookup returns CDR1 MNHGY and CDR2 SVAAGI. Deletions cut 5 bases from V and 19 bases from J, with 15 bases between. Here the CDR3 reads CASSRSDPGHF. In nucleotides, the CDR3 is TGTGCCAGCAGTCGATCAGACCCAGGGCACTTT.

This clone turned up a few times. The chain recombines TRBV5-1 with TRBJ2-3; 9 bases agree with TRBD2. V trimming: 2 bases; J trimming: 2 bases; junction bases outside the gene matches: 3. This CDR3 has 15 amino acids. Germline values: CDR1 SGHRS, CDR2 YFSETQ. The chain's CDR3 is CASSFLAGFTDTQYF. Here the CDR3 DNA reads TGCGCCAGCAGCTTTCTAGCGGGATTCACAGATACGCAGTATTTT.

The rearrangement links TRBV9 to TRBJ1-4, with a tentative D call TRBD1 (5 bases). The germline V and J ends were trimmed by 2 bases and 5 bases, with 13 bases remaining between them. The V gene's germline CDR1 is SGDLS and CDR2 YYNGEE. The length of the CDR3 is 15 residues. The CDR3 DNA is TGTGCCAGCAGCGTTTCTCGCAGGGCGAATGAAAAACTGTTTTTT. Its translation is CASSVSRRANEKLFF.

The chain is built from TRBV12-3 or TRBV12-4 and TRBJ1-2; D uncertain. The V end was cut by 6 bases, the J end by 6 bases, with 8 bases between. This CDR3 is built from 11 residues. The CDR3, as DNA: TGTGCCAGCAGCGGTCTTGATGGCTACACCTTC. This gives the protein CASSGLDGYTF.

The CDR3 nucleotides are TGTGCCACCAGTGAGGATGGGGACAGCCCCACTGAAGCTTTCTTT. This encodes CATSEDGDSPTEAFF. The rearrangement uses TRBV24-1 and TRBJ1-1, with 7 nucleotides matching TRBD1. The CDR3 length is 15 residues. Germline values: CDR1 KGHDR, CDR2 SFDVKD. V shed 4 bases and J 4 bases; nucleotides not matched to a gene: 8.

The V gene is TRBV7-9, the J gene TRBJ1-6; 7 bases agree with TRBD1. With V trimmed by 10 bases and J by 3 bases, 12 bases remained unmatched. The germline V gene encodes CDR1 SEHNR and CDR2 FQNEAQ (reference sequence). There are 16 residues in the CDR3. The CDR3 is CAIPGTGQFYNSPLHF. The CDR3 bases are TGTGCCATCCCGGGGACGGGACAGTTCTATAATTCACCCCTCCACTTT.

The chain has TRBV28 and TRBJ2-7, with D possibly matching TRBD1 (6 bases). Germline V gene sequence: CDR1 MDHEN, CDR2 SYDVKM. V lost 6 bases and J 2 bases, leaving 14 bases between the germline ends. This CDR3 has 14 residues. The chain's CDR3 is CASRKQGAPYEQYF. DNA of the CDR3: TGTGCCAGCAGGAAACAGGGTGCCCCCTACGAGCAGTACTTC.

The chain employs TRBV4-2 and TRBJ2-7, with 10 bases identical to TRBD2. J was trimmed by 3 bases and V by 2 bases; bases with no gene match: 4. Germline V gene sequence: CDR1 LGHNA, CDR2 YNFKEQ. This CDR3 contains 15 residues. CDR3: CASSQRTSGVYEQYF. The CDR3 DNA is TGTGCCAGCAGCCAAAGGACTAGCGGTGTCTACGAGCAGTACTTC.

The V gene is TRBV6-5, the J gene TRBJ1-4; 9 bases align to TRBD1. The CDR3 has 13 amino acids. V was pared by 7 bases and J by 7 bases, with 4 bases of the junction left unmatched. Germline CDR1 and CDR2: MNHEY and SVGAGI. CDR3 sequence reads: CASTPDRGEKLFF. The CDR3 DNA reads TGTGCCAGCACCCCGGACAGGGGTGAAAAACTGTTTTTT.

This clone has only one observation. The chain employs TRBV4-2 and TRBJ1-1; D remains unclear. This CDR3 contains 15 residues. Trimming removed 2 bases at V and 3 bases at J, with 13 bases between. Per the germline V gene, CDR1 is LGHNA and CDR2 is YNFKEQ. This CDR3 reads CASSQPDRRDTEAFF. The CDR3 region has the DNA TGTGCCAGCAGCCAACCAGACCGACGGGACACTGAAGCTTTCTTT.

This chain uses TRBV12-5 with TRBJ1-5; the match to TRBD1 covers 7 bases. This CDR3 is built from 15 residues. CDR1 is LGHNT and CDR2 is FRNRAP in the germline V gene. V dropped 2 bases and J dropped 6; count of bases not matched to a gene: 7. The CDR3 reads CASGLRTGVGQPQHF. The CDR3 coding sequence is TGTGCTAGTGGTTTGCGTACAGGGGTGGGTCAGCCCCAGCATTTT.

The chain has TRBV18 and TRBJ1-2; D is ambiguous. The germline gives CDR1 KGHSH, CDR2 LQKENI. Trimming removed 5 bases from V and 8 bases from J, with 12 bases in between. The CDR3 runs to 12 residues. The CDR3 is CASSSNEYGYTF. As DNA, the CDR3 is TGTGCCAGCTCATCGAACGAGTACGGCTACACCTTC.

The V call is TRBV5-1, the J call TRBJ2-5; TRBD1 is a possible D gene (6 bases). Germline CDR1 is SGHRS and CDR2 is YFSETQ. The length of the CDR3 is 14 residues. The V gene lost 4 bases and the J gene lost 5 bases, with 15 bases spanning the gap. In nucleotides, the CDR3 is TGCGCCAGCAGCCCGGGTCACAGGGAGGAGACCCAGTACTTC. Protein sequence: CASSPGHREETQYF.

This chain uses TRBV3-1 (or the pseudogene TRBV3-2) with TRBJ2-6; D unresolved. The CDR3 totals 16 residues. Deletions cut 0 bases from V and 0 bases from J, with 6 bases between. Germline V gene lookup returns CDR1 LGHDT and CDR2 YNNKEL (reference sequence). CDR3 region: CASSQDLYSGANVLTF. Written as DNA, the CDR3 is TGTGCCAGCAGCCAAGATCTTTACTCTGGGGCCAACGTCCTGACTTTC.

The gene calls are TRBV7-2 and TRBJ2-3, with D unresolved. Between the trimmed V and J ends, which lost 0 bases and 4 bases, there was a span of 5 bases. Germline CDR1 reads SGHTA; CDR2 reads FQGNSA. This CDR3 spans 13 amino acids. The CDR3 spells CASSLALPDTQYF. The CDR3 region has the DNA TGTGCCAGCAGCTTAGCCCTTCCAGATACGCAGTATTTT.

V gene TRBV16 combines with J gene TRBJ1-3; D possibly corresponds to TRBD1 (5 bases). V dropped 1 base and J dropped 0 bases, with 13 bases sitting between them. Germline values: CDR1 KGHSY, CDR2 FQNENV. The CDR3 has 17 amino acids. CDR3 amino acids: CASSQFRGTTSGNTIYF. CDR3 bases: TGTGCCAGCAGCCAATTCAGAGGGACTACCTCTGGAAACACCATATATTTT.

CDR3 loop: CASTLRRRFPEAFF. CDR3 DNA sequence: TGTGCCAGCACCCTCCGCCGGCGGTTTCCTGAAGCTTTCTTT. The chain uses TRBV5-6 and TRBJ1-1; D remains ambiguous. The CDR3 covers 14 residues. V shed 6 bases and J shed 6 bases, with 18 bases lying between them. Germline assignment: CDR1 SGHDT and CDR2 YYEEEE.

This chain links TRBV5-4 with TRBJ2-7; 9 bases map to TRBD1. This CDR3 has 14 amino acids. Germline assignment: CDR1 SGHNT and CDR2 YYREEE (reference sequence). J was trimmed by 6 bases and V by 0 bases; bases with no gene match: 4. The CDR3 DNA is TGTGCCAGCAGCTTGGAACAGGGGGCCTCCGAGCAGTACTTC. Its translation is CASSLEQGASEQYF. Full variable domain (rest looked up from reference TRBV5-4 and TRBJ2-7): ETGVTQSPTHLIKTRGQQVTLRCSSQSGHNTVSWYQQALGQGPQFIFQYYREEENGRGNFPPRFSGLQFPNYSSELNVNALELDDSALYLCASSLEQGASEQYFGPGTRLTVT.

The CDR3 here is CASSGLAPETQYF. DNA of the CDR3: TGCGCCAGCTCCGGACTAGCCCCAGAGACCCAGTACTTC. The chain uses TRBV5-1 and TRBJ2-5; 8 bases line up with TRBD2. CDR3 length equals 13 residues. Germline values: CDR1 SGHRS, CDR2 YFSETQ. The V gene end was trimmed by 7 bases and the J gene end by 4 bases; junction bases not matched to a gene: 6.

The chain recombines TRBV5-6 with TRBJ1-1, with 7 bases aligning to TRBD1. Germline values: CDR1 SGHDT, CDR2 YYEEEE. This CDR3 spans 17 amino acids. V shed 5 bases, J shed 5 bases, and the junction held 18 bases outside the gene matches. CDR3 in amino acids: CASSPKSFYRGSTEAFF. CDR3 DNA sequence: TGTGCCAGCAGTCCTAAAAGTTTCTACAGGGGATCTACTGAAGCTTTCTTT.

This clone was seen only a few times. This sequence joins TRBV3-1 (or the pseudogene TRBV3-2) and TRBJ1-4; 11 positions agree with TRBD1. Germline loops: CDR1 LGHDT, CDR2 YNNKEL (reference sequence). J lost 8 bases, V lost 3 bases, and 8 bases had no gene match. CDR3 length equals 16 residues. CDR3 sequence reads: CASSQRDRGVLEKLFF. CDR3 sequence (DNA): TGTGCCAGCAGCCAGAGGGACAGGGGGGTTTTGGAAAAACTGTTTTTT.